This passage covers 29 T cell receptor beta chains from one sample sequenced in a study of blood T cell repertoires in COVID-19. TCRdb's copy holds only in-frame clones and misses some; the assay was immunoSEQ multiplex PCR. This repertoire shows 200,000 or so clones, roughly 85% found once; its top ten account for about 5%. Sequenced material: peripheral blood. The receptor source for this set is a woman aged 30 to 39 with acute or convalescent COVID-19.

This clone was observed a handful of times. The genes are TRBV11-2 and TRBJ2-5, with D perhaps matching TRBD2 (8 bases). Germline V gene lookup returns CDR1 SGHAT and CDR2 FQNNGV. V gave up 5 bases and J gave up 1 base, with 11 bases separating them. This CDR3 comprises 14 residues. The CDR3 is CASSREGAQETQYF. The CDR3 coding sequence is TGTGCCAGCAGCCGGGAGGGGGCCCAAGAGACCCAGTACTTC.

V is TRBV29-1 and J is TRBJ1-1; a weak D match, TRBD1 (6 bases). Deletions cut 4 bases from V and 6 bases from J, with 9 bases between. This CDR3 is built from 11 residues. Germline lookup yields CDR1 SQVTM and CDR2 ANQGSEA. The CDR3 reads CSVGTEPEAFF. CDR3 nucleotides: TGCAGCGTTGGGACAGAGCCTGAAGCTTTCTTT.

The V gene is TRBV30, the J gene TRBJ2-1, with D maybe TRBD1 (5 bases). The CDR3 runs 13 residues. Trimming took 6 bases from V and 0 from J, leaving 9 bases between them. The V gene's germline CDR1 is GTSNPN and CDR2 SVGIG (reference sequence). For the CDR3, the DNA is TGTGCCTGCCGACAGAGCTCCTACAATGAGCAGTTCTTC. It codes for CACRQSSYNEQFF. Full variable domain (remainder filled in from reference TRBV30 and TRBJ2-1): SQTIHQWPATLVQPVGSPLSLECTVEGTSNPNLYWYRQAAGRGLQLLFYSVGIGQISSEVPQNLSASRPQDRQFILSSKKLLLSDSGFYLCACRQSSYNEQFFGPGTRLTVL.

This chain connects TRBV28 to TRBJ1-1; a possible D gene is TRBD1 (5 bases). The CDR3 sequence is 18 residues long. V was pared by 3 bases and J by 1 base, with 21 bases between. The germline V gene encodes CDR1 MDHEN and CDR2 SYDVKM. In nucleotides, the CDR3 is TGTGCCAGCAGTTTCCCCTCCCAGGGTTGGGGTCAGAACACTGAAGCTTTCTTT. This sequence encodes CASSFPSQGWGQNTEAFF. The variable domain in full, with the rest retrieved from reference TRBV28 and TRBJ1-1, is DVKVTQSSRYLVKRTGEKVFLECVQDMDHENMFWYRQDPGLGLRLIYFSYDVKMKEKGDIPEGYSVSREKKERFSLILESASTNQTSMYLCASSFPSQGWGQNTEAFFGQGTRLTVV.

The chain carries TRBV19 and TRBJ1-1; the match to TRBD1 covers 7 bases. The junction had 12 bases not matched to a gene; V was cut back by 5 bases and J by 0 bases. Germline values: CDR1 LNHDA, CDR2 SQIVND (reference sequence). This CDR3 spans 17 amino acids. The CDR3 sequence is CASSLGTAALMNTEAFF. CDR3 sequence (DNA): TGTGCCAGTAGTCTAGGGACAGCCGCGCTCATGAACACTGAAGCTTTCTTT. Drawing the rest from reference TRBV19 and TRBJ1-1, the complete variable domain is DGGITQSPKYLFRKEGQNVTLSCEQNLNHDAMYWYRQDPGQGLRLIYYSQIVNDFQKGDIAEGYSVSREKKESFPLTVTSAQKNPTAFYLCASSLGTAALMNTEAFFGQGTRLTVV.

The chain links TRBV4-2 to TRBJ1-6; a possible D gene is TRBD1 (5 bases). V lost 4 bases, J lost 6 bases, and 10 bases lay in between. This CDR3 contains 14 residues. Germline-derived CDR1 and CDR2 are LGHNA and YNFKEQ. As DNA, the CDR3 is TGTGCCAGCAGCCCCCGGGGGGTTAATTCACCCCTCCACTTT. Its translation: CASSPRGVNSPLHF.

The chain uses TRBV28 and TRBJ1-1; possible D gene TRBD1, 5 bases. The V end lost 3 bases, the J end lost 1 base, and 9 bases lay between the germline ends. The CDR3 is made up of 14 amino acids. Germline CDR1 reads MDHEN; CDR2 reads SYDVKM. CDR3: CASSLGGGNTEAFF. CDR3 coding DNA: TGTGCCAGCAGTTTGGGGGGAGGGAACACTGAAGCTTTCTTT.

The gene calls are TRBV5-1 and TRBJ2-7; TRBD1 matches 9 bases. Germline assignment: CDR1 SGHRS and CDR2 YFSETQ. The CDR3 sequence is 15 residues long. With 0 bases clipped from V and 5 bases from J, the junction kept 6 bases outside the gene matches. For the CDR3, the DNA is TGCGCCAGCAGCTTGGTGGGACAGGGTTTGGACGAGCAGTACTTC. This translates into CASSLVGQGLDEQYF. Filled out from reference TRBV5-1 and TRBJ2-7, the complete variable domain reads KAGVTQTPRYLIKTRGQQVTLSCSPISGHRSVSWYQQTPGQGLQFLFEYFSETQRNKGNFPGRFSGRQFSNSRSEMNVSTLELGDSALYLCASSLVGQGLDEQYFGPGTRLTVT.

The genes are TRBV28 and TRBJ1-2; no reliable D call. In germline, CDR1 is MDHEN, CDR2 SYDVKM. The CDR3 sequence is 11 residues long. Trimming pared 8 bases from V and 3 bases from J, leaving 7 bases between. CDR3 in amino acids: CASVGHYGYTF. CDR3 nucleotides: TGTGCCAGCGTGGGCCACTATGGCTACACCTTC.

This chain links TRBV29-1 with TRBJ2-3, with unresolved D. CDR1 and CDR2 from the germline V gene are SQVTM and ANQGSEA. V shed 7 bases and J shed 4 bases, with 6 bases lying between them. The CDR3 spans 10 residues. For the CDR3, the DNA is TGCAGCGGTACGGCAGATACGCAGTATTTT. Amino acid sequence: CSGTADTQYF.

This chain joins TRBV28 and TRBJ1-3; D not resolved. Germline CDR1 is MDHEN and CDR2 is SYDVKM. Trimming removed 2 bases at V and 0 bases at J, with 8 bases between. The CDR3 spans 15 residues. As DNA, the CDR3 is TGTGCCAGCAGTTTAATCGCTAACTCTGGAAACACCATATATTTT. The encoded protein is CASSLIANSGNTIYF.

J is TRBJ2-1 and V is TRBV7-8; TRBD1 matches 7 bases. The CDR3 is 13 residues long. Per the germline V gene, CDR1 is SGHVS and CDR2 is FQNEAQ. V trimming: 5 bases; J trimming: 8 bases; junction bases outside the gene matches: 6. The DNA for the CDR3 is TGTGCCAGCAGCAGACAGGGTAGCTATGAGCAGTTCTTC. Amino acid sequence: CASSRQGSYEQFF.

The chain carries TRBV7-2 and TRBJ1-1, with D possibly TRBD1 on 6 matching bases. Germline CDR1 SGHTA, CDR2 FQGNSA. The ends were cut back, 0 bases at V and 6 bases at J, with 23 bases in the middle. The CDR3 totals 18 residues. The CDR3 is CASSLARATGELIPEAFF. The CDR3 DNA reads as TGTGCCAGCAGCTTAGCTCGGGCGACAGGCGAATTAATCCCTGAAGCTTTCTTT.

The chain combines TRBV7-8 with TRBJ1-6; D is ambiguous. Germline lookup yields CDR1 SGHVS and CDR2 FQNEAQ. The CDR3 totals 13 residues. V lost 5 bases and J 7 bases, leaving 9 bases between the germline ends. The chain's CDR3 is CASSQLSNSPLHF. The CDR3 DNA is TGTGCCAGCAGCCAACTGTCGAATTCACCCCTCCACTTT. The full variable domain, rest sourced from reference TRBV7-8 and TRBJ1-6, is GAGVSQSPRYKVAKRGQDVALRCDPISGHVSLFWYQQALGQGPEFLTYFQNEAQLDKSGLPSDRFFAERPEGSVSTLKIQRTQQEDSAVYLCASSQLSNSPLHFGNGTRLTVT.

The chain carries TRBV28 and TRBJ2-7; TRBD2 agrees at 11 bases. CDR1 and CDR2 from the germline V gene are MDHEN and SYDVKM. The trim removed 3 bases at V and 7 bases at J, leaving 8 bases unmatched. The CDR3 totals 15 residues. For the CDR3, the DNA is TGTGCCAGCAGTTTGAGACTAGCGGGGTTCTCAGAGCAGTACTTC. This gives the protein CASSLRLAGFSEQYF.

This clone was observed a handful of times. This rearrangement joins TRBV9 to TRBJ2-1; 12 nucleotides agree with TRBD2. The length of the CDR3 is 18 residues. The germline V gene encodes CDR1 SGDLS and CDR2 YYNGEE. The ends lost 0 bases at V and 4 bases at J; junction bases unmatched: 8. CDR3 bases: TGTGCCAGCAGCGTAGGGGTGGGACTAGCGGGTAATTACAATGAGCAGTTCTTC. Protein: CASSVGVGLAGNYNEQFF.

At least ten counts were recorded for this clone. The chain couples TRBV5-6 to TRBJ2-7, with 10 bases matching TRBD1. The CDR3 has 15 amino acids. The junction had 4 bases not matched to a gene; V was cut back by 2 bases and J by 2 bases. CDR1 is SGHDT, CDR2 YYEEEE, per germline. The CDR3 DNA reads as TGTGCCAGCAGCTTCGGACAGGGGGGTGCCTACGAGCAGTACTTC. This translates into CASSFGQGGAYEQYF.

The rearrangement uses TRBV30 and TRBJ1-4, with TRBD1 identical over 8 bases. The CDR3 runs 15 residues. Per the germline V gene, CDR1 is GTSNPN and CDR2 is SVGIG (reference sequence). After removal of 1 base from V and 2 bases from J, the junction contained 3 bases not matched to a gene. The CDR3 nucleotides are TGTGCCTGGAGTGGGGGACAGGCGACTAATGAAAAACTGTTTTTT. This gives the protein CAWSGGQATNEKLFF.

The J gene is TRBJ2-3, the V gene TRBV6-5; D gene ambiguous. V shed 5 bases and J shed 2 bases, with 8 bases lying between them. The CDR3 is made up of 13 amino acids. Germline CDR1 reads MNHEY; CDR2 reads SVGAGI. The CDR3 loop is CASSPENTDTQYF. CDR3 sequence (DNA): TGTGCCAGCAGTCCGGAGAACACAGATACGCAGTATTTT.

The chain uses TRBV10-3 and TRBJ1-1; D remains unclear. CDR3 length: 15 amino acids. From germline, CDR1 is ENHRY and CDR2 SYGVKD. Trimming left V 0 bases short and J 0 bases short, with 8 bases between. The CDR3 coding sequence is TGTGCCATCAGTGAGTCGAGGTTTATGAACACTGAAGCTTTCTTT. As protein: CAISESRFMNTEAFF.

V gene TRBV20-1 combines with J gene TRBJ1-2; D is uncertain. Trimming cost V 3 bases and J 0 bases, with 8 bases left between them. This CDR3 spans 13 amino acids. Germline CDR1 is DFQATT and CDR2 is SNEGSKA (reference sequence). CDR3 region: CSASDTTNYGYTF. CDR3 in DNA: TGCAGTGCTAGTGACACTACTAACTATGGCTACACCTTC.

The chain combines TRBV6-2 or TRBV6-3 with TRBJ1-5; 8 bases are shared with TRBD1. Unmatched junction bases numbered 13, after V lost 4 bases and J lost 2 bases. The V gene's germline CDR1 is MNHEY and CDR2 SVGEGT. CDR3 length: 18 residues. The CDR3 is CASSFGPRGRSGNQPQHF. The CDR3 DNA sequence: TGTGCCAGCAGTTTCGGCCCCAGGGGGCGGTCGGGCAATCAGCCCCAGCATTTT.

This clone has a handful of counts. The V gene is TRBV7-8, the J gene TRBJ2-5; 7 positions match TRBD2. Germline-derived CDR1 and CDR2 are SGHVS and FQNEAQ. The CDR3 consists of 17 residues. V dropped 5 bases and J dropped 4; count of bases not matched to a gene: 16. CDR3 DNA: TGTGCCAGCAGCCCAGGGCGGTGGGCAGGGAGGGCAGAGACCCAGTACTTC. The encoded protein is CASSPGRWAGRAETQYF.

J is TRBJ2-7 and V is TRBV5-4; 9 positions agree with TRBD1. V trimming: 0 bases; J trimming: 6 bases; junction bases outside the gene matches: 4. CDR3 length equals 14 residues. CDR1 and CDR2 (germline): SGHNT, YYREEE (reference sequence). CDR3 region: CASSLGTGVREQYF. The CDR3 DNA sequence: TGTGCCAGCAGCTTGGGGACAGGGGTTCGCGAGCAGTACTTC.

The rearrangement joins TRBV6-4 to TRBJ1-1, with 9 positions matching TRBD1. The V segment lost 6 bases and the J segment 5 bases; nucleotides outside the gene matches: 10. This CDR3 is 15 amino acids long. Germline CDR1 MRHNA, CDR2 SNTAGT. This CDR3 is CASSVTGTGRTEAFF. CDR3 sequence (DNA): TGTGCCAGCAGCGTTACCGGGACAGGGCGAACTGAAGCTTTCTTT.

The gene calls are TRBV11-1 and TRBJ1-5; 7 bases match TRBD1. The V gene's germline CDR1 is SGHAT and CDR2 FQDESV (reference sequence). CDR3 size: 15 residues. The CDR3 spells CEPGQSVFSNQPQHF. The CDR3 DNA follows: TGTGAACCGGGACAGAGCGTCTTTAGCAATCAGCCCCAGCATTTT.

The genes are TRBV28 and TRBJ1-5; D gene uncertain. There are 13 residues in the CDR3. Trimming removed 5 bases from V and 1 base from J, with 6 bases in between. Germline V gives CDR1 MDHEN, CDR2 SYDVKM. DNA for the CDR3: TGTGCCAGCAGTAAATTAAGCAATCAGCCCCAGCATTTT. Translated, it gives CASSKLSNQPQHF.

For the CDR3, the DNA is TGTGCCAGCAGTCCGGCAAGGGGTTCTGGAACCTACAATGAGCAGTTCTTC. It translates to CASSPARGSGTYNEQFF. The V gene is TRBV4-2, the J gene TRBJ2-1; possibly TRBD1 for D (5 bases). The length of the CDR3 is 17 residues. Deletions cut 6 bases from V and 2 bases from J, with 20 bases between. Germline CDR1 and CDR2: LGHNA and YNFKEQ.

This clone was observed a few times. This sequence joins TRBV18 and TRBJ1-6; perhaps TRBD1 as D (5 bases). Trimming stripped 3 bases from V and 6 bases from J, with 18 bases between. The CDR3 loop spans 17 amino acids. The germline CDR1 and CDR2 sequences are KGHSH and LQKENI. CDR3 in DNA: TGTGCCAGCTCACCGTTAACCAGACAAGGGGCTAATTCACCCCTCCACTTT. Translated, it gives CASSPLTRQGANSPLHF.